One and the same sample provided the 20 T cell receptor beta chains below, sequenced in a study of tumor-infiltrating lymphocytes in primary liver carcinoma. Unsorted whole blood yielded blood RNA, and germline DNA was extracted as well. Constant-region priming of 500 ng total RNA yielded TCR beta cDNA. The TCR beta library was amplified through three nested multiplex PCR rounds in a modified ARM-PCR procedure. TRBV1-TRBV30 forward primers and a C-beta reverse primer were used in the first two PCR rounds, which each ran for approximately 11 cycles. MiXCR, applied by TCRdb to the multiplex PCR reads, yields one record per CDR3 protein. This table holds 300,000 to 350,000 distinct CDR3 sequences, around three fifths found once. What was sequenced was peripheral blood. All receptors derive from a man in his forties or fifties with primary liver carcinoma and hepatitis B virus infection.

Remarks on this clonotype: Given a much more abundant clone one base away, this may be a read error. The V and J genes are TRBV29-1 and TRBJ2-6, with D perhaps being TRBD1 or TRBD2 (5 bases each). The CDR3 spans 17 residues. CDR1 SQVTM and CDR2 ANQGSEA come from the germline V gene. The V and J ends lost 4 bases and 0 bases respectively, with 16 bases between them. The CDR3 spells CSVGEGRRTSGANVLTF. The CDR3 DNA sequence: TGCAGCGTTGGTGAGGGACGGAGAACCTCTGGGGCCAACGTCCTGACTTTC.

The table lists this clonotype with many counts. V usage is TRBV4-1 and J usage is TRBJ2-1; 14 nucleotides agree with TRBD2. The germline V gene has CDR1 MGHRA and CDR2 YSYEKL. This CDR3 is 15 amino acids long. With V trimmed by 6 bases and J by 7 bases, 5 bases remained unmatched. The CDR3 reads CASSRGTSGGNEQFF. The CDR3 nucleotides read TGCGCCAGCAGTCGCGGGACTAGCGGGGGAAATGAGCAGTTCTTC.

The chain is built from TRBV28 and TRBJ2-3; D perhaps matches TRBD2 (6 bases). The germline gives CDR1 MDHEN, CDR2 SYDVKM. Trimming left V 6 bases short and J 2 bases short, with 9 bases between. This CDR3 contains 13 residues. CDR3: CASRDYSTDTQYF. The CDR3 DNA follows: TGTGCCAGCAGGGACTATTCCACAGATACGCAGTATTTT.

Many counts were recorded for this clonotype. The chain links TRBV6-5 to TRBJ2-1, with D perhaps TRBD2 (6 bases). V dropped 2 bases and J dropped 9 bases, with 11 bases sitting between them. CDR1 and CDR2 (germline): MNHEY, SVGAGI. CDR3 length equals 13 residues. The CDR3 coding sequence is TGTGCCAGCAGTTACAGTTTCGGGGGTGAGCAGTTCTTC. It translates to CASSYSFGGEQFF.

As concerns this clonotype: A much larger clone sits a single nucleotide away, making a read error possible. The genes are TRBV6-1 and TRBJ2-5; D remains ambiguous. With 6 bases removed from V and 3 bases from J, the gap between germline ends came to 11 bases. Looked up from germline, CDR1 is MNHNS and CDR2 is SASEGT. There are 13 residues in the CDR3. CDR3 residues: CASSLENKETQYF. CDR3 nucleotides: TGTGCCAGCAGCCTCGAGAACAAAGAGACCCAGTACTTC.

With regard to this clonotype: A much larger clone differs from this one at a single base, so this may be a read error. In DNA, the CDR3 is TGTGCCATCAGTGAAACTAACAGGGAGACCCAGTACTTC. Translated: CAISETNRETQYF. This sequence joins TRBV10-3 and TRBJ2-5; D is perhaps TRBD1 (5 bases). The CDR3 loop spans 13 amino acids. V gave up 3 bases and J gave up 5 bases, with 10 bases separating them. The germline V gene has CDR1 ENHRY and CDR2 SYGVKD.

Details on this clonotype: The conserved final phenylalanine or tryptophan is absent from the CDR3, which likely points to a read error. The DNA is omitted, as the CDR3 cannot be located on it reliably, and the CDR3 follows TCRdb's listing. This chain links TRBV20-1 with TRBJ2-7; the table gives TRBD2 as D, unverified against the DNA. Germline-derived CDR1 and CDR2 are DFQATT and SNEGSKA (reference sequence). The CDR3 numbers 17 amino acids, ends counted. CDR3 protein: CSANLHSAGRRSYERYL.

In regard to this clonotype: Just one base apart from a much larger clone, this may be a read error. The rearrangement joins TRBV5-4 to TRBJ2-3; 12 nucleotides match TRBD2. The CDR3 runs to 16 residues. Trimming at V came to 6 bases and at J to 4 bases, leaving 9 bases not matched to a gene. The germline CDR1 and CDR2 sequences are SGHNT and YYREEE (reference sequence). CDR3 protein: CASTFYLAGGPDTQYF. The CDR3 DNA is TGTGCCAGCACCTTTTATCTAGCGGGAGGGCCAGATACGCAGTATTTT.

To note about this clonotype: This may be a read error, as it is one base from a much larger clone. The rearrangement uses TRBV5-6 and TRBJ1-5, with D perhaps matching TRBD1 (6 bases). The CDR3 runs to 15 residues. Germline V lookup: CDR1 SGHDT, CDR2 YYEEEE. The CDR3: CASNLQDRPNQPQHF. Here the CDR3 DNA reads TGTGCCAGCAACTTGCAGGACAGACCCAATCAGCCCCAGCATTTT.

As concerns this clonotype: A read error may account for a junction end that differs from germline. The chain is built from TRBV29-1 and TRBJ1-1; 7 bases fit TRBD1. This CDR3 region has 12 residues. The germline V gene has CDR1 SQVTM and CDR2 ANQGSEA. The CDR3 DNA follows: TGCAGCCTTCGACAGGGCAACACTGAAGCTCTCTTT. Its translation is CSLRQGNTEALF.

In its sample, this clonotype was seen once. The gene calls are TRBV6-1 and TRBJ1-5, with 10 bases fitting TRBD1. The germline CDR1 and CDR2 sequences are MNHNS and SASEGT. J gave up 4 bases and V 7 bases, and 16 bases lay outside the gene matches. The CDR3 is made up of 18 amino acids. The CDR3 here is CASNTGTGALAGNQPQHF. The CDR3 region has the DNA TGTGCCAGCAATACCGGGACAGGGGCTCTAGCTGGTAATCAGCCCCAGCATTTT.

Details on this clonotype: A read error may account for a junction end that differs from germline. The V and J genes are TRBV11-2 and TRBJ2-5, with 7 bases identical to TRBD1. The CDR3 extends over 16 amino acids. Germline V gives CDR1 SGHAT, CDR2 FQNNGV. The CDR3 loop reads CASSSIVGKQGEIQYF. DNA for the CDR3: TGTGCCAGCAGCTCCATAGTTGGAAAGCAGGGGGAGATCCAGTACTTC.

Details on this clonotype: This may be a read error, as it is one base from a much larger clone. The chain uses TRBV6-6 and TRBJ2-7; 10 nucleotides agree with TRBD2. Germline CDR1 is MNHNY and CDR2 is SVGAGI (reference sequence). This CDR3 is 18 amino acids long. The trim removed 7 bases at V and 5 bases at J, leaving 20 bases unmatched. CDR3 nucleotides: TGTGCCAGCATTGGCAGGATGTCTAGCGGGAGCCCGGGCAACGAGCAGTACTTC. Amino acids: CASIGRMSSGSPGNEQYF.

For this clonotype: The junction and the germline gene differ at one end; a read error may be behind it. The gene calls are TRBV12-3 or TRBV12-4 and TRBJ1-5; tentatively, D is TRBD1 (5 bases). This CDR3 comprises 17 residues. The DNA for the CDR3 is TGTGCCAGCAGCGCCCTTATCGGGGCTGTCGGGCCTCAGCCCAAGCATTTT. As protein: CASSALIGAVGPQPKHF.

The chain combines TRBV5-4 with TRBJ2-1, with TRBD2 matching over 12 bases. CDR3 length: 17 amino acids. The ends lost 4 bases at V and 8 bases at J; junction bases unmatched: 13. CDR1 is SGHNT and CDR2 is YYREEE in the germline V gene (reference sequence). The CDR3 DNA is TGTGCCAGCAGCAGACTAGCGGGAGTATTTGTGGGTGATGAGCAGTTCTTC. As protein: CASSRLAGVFVGDEQFF.

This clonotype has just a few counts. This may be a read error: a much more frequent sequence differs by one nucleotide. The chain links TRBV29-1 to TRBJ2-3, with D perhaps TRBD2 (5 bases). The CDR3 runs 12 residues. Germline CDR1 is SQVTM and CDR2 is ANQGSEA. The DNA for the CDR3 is TGCGGCGCCTCGGGGTCATCAGATACGCAGTATTTT. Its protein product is CGASGSSDTQYF.

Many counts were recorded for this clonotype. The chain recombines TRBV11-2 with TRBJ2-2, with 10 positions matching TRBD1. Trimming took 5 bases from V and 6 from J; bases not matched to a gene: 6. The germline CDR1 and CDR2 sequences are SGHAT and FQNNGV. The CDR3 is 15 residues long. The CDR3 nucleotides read TGTGCCAGCAGCGTAAGACAGGGGGCGGCCGGGGAGCTGTTTTTT. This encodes CASSVRQGAAGELFF.

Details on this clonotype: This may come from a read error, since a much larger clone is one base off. CDR3 protein: CASRPVSNTQYF. In nucleotides, the CDR3 is TGTGCCAGCAGGCCCGTTTCAAATACGCAGTATTTT. The J gene is TRBJ2-3, the V gene TRBV12-3 or TRBV12-4; D gene uncertain. The V and J ends lost 6 bases and 7 bases respectively, with 11 bases between them. The CDR3 consists of 12 residues.

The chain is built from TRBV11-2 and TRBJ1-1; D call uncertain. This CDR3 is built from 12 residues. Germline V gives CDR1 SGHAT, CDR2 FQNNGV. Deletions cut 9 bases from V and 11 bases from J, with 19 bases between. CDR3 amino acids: CASGLYQKEAFF. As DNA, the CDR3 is TGTGCCAGTGGCTTATACCAAAAGGAGGCTTTCTTT.

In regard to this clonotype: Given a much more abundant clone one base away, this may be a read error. CDR3 sequence: CASSPQGGSQPQYF. The CDR3, as DNA: TGTGCCAGCAGTCCACAGGGGGGGAGTCAGCCCCAGTATTTT. J is TRBJ1-5 and V is TRBV6-2 or TRBV6-3, with TRBD1 as a possible D gene (8 bases). The better agreement between TRBJ2-3 and the DNA end casts doubt on the J call. The CDR3 runs 14 residues. Germline CDR1 is MNHEY and CDR2 is SVGEGT.